The clone carrying this T cell receptor (beta chain) has a count of ten or more. What it binds is not known. The read terminates 3 residues before the CDR3 end, so the remaining end is supplied by the germline J gene. The data were taken from a study of T cell clonality in common variable immunodeficiency. Germline values: CDR1 SGHRS, CDR2 YFSETQ. Unmatched junction bases numbered 4, after V lost 1 base and J lost 5 bases. The CDR3 is 14 residues long. Clones were sequenced by immunoSEQ multiplex PCR, and TCRdb holds only the in-frame ones, with some missing. The sample gives 25,000 to 35,000 clones, none seen only once, and the top ten clones hold about 4.5%. Patients and controls were mostly of Caucasian heritage. Study conclusions and caveats: CVID subjects shared fewer TCRbeta clones than healthy controls did. Patient heterogeneity in the CVID cohort limited correlations between repertoire features and clinical complications.

The source material was peripheral blood mononuclear cells. The rearrangement joins TRBV5-1 to TRBJ1-1; TRBD1 matches at 8 bases. The clonotype originates from a person aged 18 to 75 in good health. CDR3 protein: CASSLQGAQTEAFF. CDR3 bases read: TGCGCCAGCAGCTTGCAGGGGGCTCAAACTGAA.